This TCR beta chain appears in the sequencing data of a study of identical twins. Everyone who donated was a healthy Caucasian. In its sample, this clonotype was seen many times. Its target is unknown. Germline trimming cut 6 bases from V and 5 bases from J; bases unmatched to any gene: 4. The CDR3 contains 14 residues. Germline CDR1 reads MNHEY; CDR2 reads SMNVEV (reference sequence). TCRdb re-called the 5' RACE reads with MiXCR, one entry per CDR3 protein. The sample has some 560,000 distinct CDR3 sequences, more than 9% seen once. Study-wide points: Twin sharing of out-of-frame TCR alpha was underestimated by models in monozygotic pairs. High-abundance cord blood beta clonotypes had fewer insertions; memory repertoires showed none.

The same specimen was also included in a second study, on yellow fever vaccine responses in identical twins.

The source is a woman between 18 and 30 years old in good health. The material sequenced was PBMCs. The chain has TRBV27 and TRBJ2-3; 11 positions agree with TRBD2. CDR3 sequence reads: CASRRSGGGDTQYF. CDR3 nucleotides: TGTGCCAGCAGACGTAGCGGGGGGGGAGATACGCAGTATTTT.